These T cell receptor beta chains were read from a single sample in a study of blood T cell repertoires in COVID-19. The table came from immunoSEQ multiplex PCR; TCRdb's copy has only in-frame clones and leaves some out. Among fewer than 250,000 clones, approximately 90% were seen once, and the ten largest hold just over 2.5%. Sample: PBMCs or T cells enriched from blood (not recorded which). The receptor set was obtained from a woman aged 25 to 39 with acute COVID-19. Each CDR3 is given with its conserved first and last residue. A D gene is named only where the DNA matches it firmly. Clone size is shown for a subset of rows, as once, few, many or a class of expanded clone.

abundance: .; j_gene: TRBJ1-6; d_gene: .; v_gene: TRBV25-1; CDR3aa: CASSLQGIDSPLHF; CDR3nt: TGTGCCAGCAGTCTCCAGGGGATTGATTCACCCCTCCACTTT
abundance: .; j_gene: TRBJ2-3; d_gene: TRBD1; v_gene: TRBV23-1; CDR3aa: CASSPNRGIDPFTDTQYF; CDR3nt: TGCGCCAGCAGTCCCAACAGGGGGATTGATCCATTCACAGATACGCAGTATTTT
abundance: .; j_gene: TRBJ1-2; d_gene: TRBD1; v_gene: TRBV2; CDR3aa: CASSERDRSPYGYTF; CDR3nt: TGTGCCAGCAGTGAAAGGGACAGGTCGCCCTATGGCTACACCTTC
abundance: .; j_gene: TRBJ2-1; d_gene: TRBD2; v_gene: TRBV3-1/TRBV3-2; CDR3aa: CASAISGGYNEQFF; CDR3nt: TGTGCCAGCGCGATTAGCGGGGGATACAATGAGCAGTTCTTC
abundance: once; j_gene: TRBJ1-1; d_gene: TRBD1; v_gene: TRBV27; CDR3aa: CASSSKDYDRGLDDAEAFF; CDR3nt: TGTGCCAGCAGTTCAAAGGATTACGACAGGGGGCTTGATGATGCTGAAGCTTTCTTT
abundance: .; j_gene: TRBJ1-2; d_gene: .; v_gene: TRBV11-2; CDR3aa: CASSPSGISDGYTF; CDR3nt: TGTGCCAGCAGCCCCTCAGGGATATCAGATGGCTACACCTTC
abundance: .; j_gene: TRBJ1-4; d_gene: .; v_gene: TRBV9; CDR3aa: CASSVGGMRQNEKLFF; CDR3nt: TGTGCCAGCAGCGTAGGTGGAATGCGGCAGAATGAAAAACTGTTTTTT
abundance: .; j_gene: TRBJ1-2; d_gene: .; v_gene: TRBV2; CDR3aa: CASWAGGGYTF; CDR3nt: TGTGCCAGCTGGGCGGGAGGGGGCTACACCTTC
abundance: .; j_gene: TRBJ1-2; d_gene: .; v_gene: TRBV4-2; CDR3aa: CASSSERGSLVNYGYTF; CDR3nt: TGTGCCAGCAGCTCCGAGCGGGGCAGCCTCGTTAACTATGGCTACACCTTC
abundance: .; j_gene: TRBJ1-4; d_gene: .; v_gene: TRBV5-5; CDR3aa: CASSLDSSPATNEKLFF; CDR3nt: TGTGCCAGCAGCTTGGACAGCTCACCTGCAACTAATGAAAAACTGTTTTTT
abundance: .; j_gene: TRBJ1-2; d_gene: TRBD1; v_gene: TRBV12-3/TRBV12-4; CDR3aa: CASKKGQHYGYTF; CDR3nt: TGTGCCAGCAAAAAGGGACAGCACTATGGCTACACCTTC
abundance: .; j_gene: TRBJ2-7; d_gene: TRBD2; v_gene: TRBV7-9; CDR3aa: CASTPMGRGPYEQYF; CDR3nt: TGTGCCAGCACCCCTATGGGGAGGGGACCATACGAGCAGTACTTC
abundance: once; j_gene: TRBJ1-3; d_gene: .; v_gene: TRBV9; CDR3aa: CASSQWRSSGNTIYF; CDR3nt: TGTGCCAGCAGCCAATGGCGGTCCTCTGGAAACACCATATATTTT
abundance: many; j_gene: TRBJ1-1; d_gene: .; v_gene: TRBV7-8; CDR3aa: CASGSERGTEAFF; CDR3nt: TGTGCCAGCGGGTCCGAACGGGGGACTGAAGCTTTCTTT
abundance: .; j_gene: TRBJ2-7; d_gene: TRBD1; v_gene: TRBV19; CDR3aa: CASSMAGQASYEQYF; CDR3nt: TGTGCCAGTAGTATGGCGGGACAGGCATCCTACGAGCAGTACTTC
abundance: .; j_gene: TRBJ1-1; d_gene: TRBD1; v_gene: TRBV29-1; CDR3aa: CSVLTGGLGGNTEAFF; CDR3nt: TGCAGCGTTCTTACAGGGGGCCTAGGCGGTAACACTGAAGCTTTCTTT
abundance: once; j_gene: TRBJ1-6; d_gene: .; v_gene: TRBV27; CDR3aa: CATSGGAWGSPLHF; CDR3nt: TGTGCCACCTCCGGTGGGGCATGGGGTTCACCCCTCCACTTT